This TCR beta chain was recorded in a study of Ad26.COV2.S vaccination and SARS-CoV-2 variants. Clones were sequenced by immunoSEQ multiplex PCR, and TCRdb holds only the in-frame ones, with some missing. The profile shows about 410,000 clones, 80% to 95% of them singletons. Treatment specified: over 15 received Ad26.COV2.S at low or high dose, single or two shots; several received placebo; per-sample allocation not given. After the first vaccine or placebo injection, samples were drawn on day 63. Germline loops: CDR1 SNHLY, CDR2 FYNNEI. This CDR3 has 15 amino acids. Deletions cut 7 bases from V and 5 bases from J, with 17 bases between.

The TCR originated in a person aged 18-60 years who received the Ad26.COV2.S COVID-19 vaccine or a placebo. The sample here was peripheral blood, taken in a trial of Ad26.COV2.S vaccine versus placebo. The V call is TRBV2, the J call TRBJ2-2, with unresolved D. CDR3 residues: CASTLGSRVTGELFF. The CDR3 nucleotides are TGTGCCAGCACCTTGGGGTCCCGGGTAACCGGGGAGCTGTTTTTT.